Listed here are 8 T cell receptor beta chains from one sample, sequenced in a study of blood T cell repertoires in COVID-19. Repertoires were generated with immunoSEQ multiplex PCR, while TCRdb's copy carries only in-frame clones and drops some. The sample carries 270,000 or so clones, 90% recorded once. Sequencing used PBMCs or T cells enriched from blood (not recorded which). These receptor sequences come from a woman in her twenties or thirties with acute COVID-19.

V gene TRBV18 combines with J gene TRBJ2-7; D not resolved. V lost 4 bases and J 2 bases, leaving 9 bases between the germline ends. The germline V gene encodes CDR1 KGHSH and CDR2 LQKENI. The CDR3 consists of 13 residues. The CDR3 region is CASSQTETYEQYF. CDR3 nucleotides: TGTGCCAGCTCACAAACCGAGACCTACGAGCAGTACTTC.

The chain joins TRBV28 to TRBJ2-7, with 13 bases lining up with TRBD2. J was trimmed by 4 bases and V by 4 bases; bases with no gene match: 4. The CDR3 spans 15 residues. Germline V lookup: CDR1 MDHEN, CDR2 SYDVKM. The CDR3 loop is CASSSWTSGSYEQYF. The CDR3 DNA sequence: TGTGCCAGCAGTTCGTGGACTAGCGGGAGTTACGAGCAGTACTTC.

The chain employs TRBV5-1 and TRBJ2-3; D is uncertain. The CDR3 length is 16 residues. V lost 8 bases, J lost 0 bases, and 19 bases lay in between. Per germline, CDR1 SGHRS and CDR2 YFSETQ. DNA of the CDR3: TGCGCCAGTAGTCTTGGGCTATTAGATAGCACAGATACGCAGTATTTT. Protein product: CASSLGLLDSTDTQYF.

J is TRBJ2-7 and V is TRBV7-7; D is uncertain. The CDR3 totals 13 residues. Germline V gives CDR1 SSHAT, CDR2 FNYEAQ (reference sequence). V was pared by 5 bases and J by 2 bases, with 10 bases between. As DNA, the CDR3 is TGTGCCAGCAGCCCGAGCATGGCCTACGAGCAGTACTTC. Translation gives CASSPSMAYEQYF.

This clone has just one count. The chain recombines TRBV9 with TRBJ2-7; possibly TRBD2 for D (6 bases). Trimming stripped 4 bases from V and 5 bases from J, with 13 bases between. The germline gives CDR1 SGDLS, CDR2 YYNGEE. This CDR3 is 13 amino acids long. This CDR3 is CASSPGTLNEQYF. The CDR3 DNA reads as TGTGCCAGCAGCCCAGGGACTTTAAACGAGCAGTACTTC.

J is TRBJ1-5 and V is TRBV15; 7 nucleotides line up with TRBD1. Trimming at V came to 3 bases and at J to 2 bases, leaving 4 bases not matched to a gene. The germline V gene has CDR1 LNHNV and CDR2 YYDKDF (reference sequence). The CDR3 has 15 amino acids. This CDR3 reads CATSSDRVGNQPQHF. CDR3 sequence (DNA): TGTGCCACCAGCAGCGACAGGGTTGGCAATCAGCCCCAGCATTTT. The complete variable domain, with remaining parts taken from reference TRBV15 and TRBJ1-5, reads DAMVIQNPRYQVTQFGKPVTLSCSQTLNHNVMYWYQQKSSQAPKLLFHYYDKDFNNEADTPDNFQSRRPNTSFCFLDIRSPGLGDTAMYLCATSSDRVGNQPQHFGDGTRLSIL.

The chain recombines TRBV19 with TRBJ1-2; D is unresolved. V shed 7 bases and J shed 0 bases, with 9 bases lying between them. Germline loops: CDR1 LNHDA, CDR2 SQIVND (reference sequence). CDR3 length: 13 amino acids. CDR3 nucleotides: TGTGCCAGTAAGGCAGACTCTAACTATGGCTACACCTTC. Its protein product is CASKADSNYGYTF.

This clone occurred once. CDR3 in amino acids: CASSLAVGGTGELFF. CDR3 in DNA: TGCGCCAGCAGTCTAGCGGTCGGTGGCACCGGGGAGCTGTTTTTT. The V and J genes are TRBV5-1 and TRBJ2-2; 7 nucleotides match TRBD2. After removal of 5 bases from V and 4 bases from J, the junction contained 8 bases not matched to a gene. The CDR3 covers 15 residues. Looked up from germline, CDR1 is SGHRS and CDR2 is YFSETQ.